Detailed here is one TCR beta chain. Its antigen target is currently unknown. No base quality values were provided; no much bigger clone lies one nucleotide off. Trimming costs V 5 bases and J 2 bases, and their ends lie 19 bases apart. The CDR3 starts with the cysteine, ends with the phenylalanine, and has 15 residues. Only the CDR3 DNA stays, 45 bases, in frame from base 1. Sequences DFQATT (CDR1) and SNEGSKA (CDR2) are obtained from the germline V gene (reference sequence). Sequenced using an Illumina HiSeq 2500. Quantitative 5'-RACE with molecular barcodes was the method used to prepare the TCR beta libraries. Turning to the authors' computational methods: Disease-linked TCR variants were identified with a new computational method built on a probabilistic model of VDJ rearrangement. TCRdb trimmed the raw reads at Q25, called clones with MiXCR and kept productive beta chains. CDR3 protein duplicates are merged, each entry listing the most common genes and DNA. Clone size and V and J calls follow TCRdb, not the original study. The sample includes about 400,000 distinct CDR3 sequences, with more than 20% observed a single time. 13% of the sample lies in the top ten.

This sample stems from a study of CD8 T cells in ankylosing spondylitis (dated by TCRdb to the late 2010s). The study in broad terms: T cell receptor beta repertoires were profiled in healthy donors and ankylosing spondylitis patients so that disease-linked TCR variants could be found. The full study cohort was made up of approximately 24 ankylosing spondylitis patients and 108 healthy donors. Samples of peripheral blood were taken, and for ankylosing spondylitis patients, synovial fluid was collected as well. The investigation overall reported the following: In peripheral blood, the disease-linked clones were found at relatively low frequencies and had a CD8+ phenotype. According to the report, matched synovial fluid samples from ankylosing spondylitis patients were significantly enriched for the disease-linked clones. Some motif variants were previously reported in synovial fluid and blood of reactive arthritis patients, suggesting common disease-initiation mechanisms. Blood from ankylosing spondylitis patients appeared to be characterized by a TCR beta motif made up of several highly homologous amino acid variants.

The rearranged chain carries TRBV20-1 and TRBJ2-7, with no reliable assignment of the D segment. Specimen: blood, either unsorted or a sorted T cell fraction (not recorded which). The TCR originated in a male donor with ankylosing spondylitis or in good health (not recorded which). The CDR3 here reads CSAGSRDQSPYEQYF. The nucleotides are TGCAGTGCTGGTTCTAGGGATCAAAGTCCCTACGAGCAGTACTTC.